This T cell receptor (beta chain) emerged from a study of blood T cell repertoires in COVID-19. About the study: Italy, Spain and the United States were the sources of the convalescent and acute COVID-19 samples. The analysed material was cDNA or gDNA that came from T cells, B-cell-depleted T cells, or PBMCs.

The length of the CDR3 is 15 residues. Germline-derived CDR1 and CDR2 are ENHRY and SYGVKD. Trimming removed 3 bases from V and 8 bases from J; junction bases left unmatched: 8. Authors' data handling: The assay estimated nucleated cells by amplifying reference gene primers. Sequenced by immunoSEQ multiplex PCR; TCRdb stores in-frame clones only, minus some. V, J and clone size were drawn from that table, and D and trimming were deduced from the DNA. The sample has approximately 140,000 clones, roughly 86% seen once. The gene calls are TRBV10-3 and TRBJ2-2; the match to TRBD1 covers 8 bases. The sequenced sample consisted of peripheral blood. This TCR came from a human donor with acute or convalescent COVID-19. The donor label of this sample is uncertain. CDR3 DNA sequence: TGTGCCATCAGTGACCAGGGACAGGCGAGAGGGGAGCTGTTTTTT. Translating it yields CAISDQGQARGELFF.